This TCR beta chain was captured in a study of blood T cell repertoires in COVID-19. The length of the CDR3 is 13 residues. Germline-derived CDR1 and CDR2 are SNHLY and FYNNEI. Trimming at V came to 7 bases and at J to 8 bases, leaving 10 bases not matched to a gene. Method: immunoSEQ multiplex PCR; TCRdb's copy keeps in-frame clones and lacks some. The sample lists about 220,000 clones, approximately 80% occurring once. This chain connects TRBV2 to TRBJ1-1; 7 bases align to TRBD1. The source material was peripheral blood. The receptor comes from a human donor in a cohort sampled during active COVID-19. The CDR3 loop reads CASIPYRTGEAFF. DNA of the CDR3: TGTGCCAGCATCCCCTACAGGACAGGCGAAGCTTTCTTT.